This T cell receptor beta chain was identified in a study of T cells after posttransplantation cyclophosphamide (dated by TCRdb to the mid-2010s). Turning to the overall study: Using TRB sequencing, the study followed how the T cell repertoire reconstituted after myeloablative bone marrow transplantation in which posttransplantation cyclophosphamide served as GVHD prophylaxis. Public TRB sequences were searched against a database of over 3,500 sequences associated with responses to pathogens, tumor antigens, self-antigens and alloantigens. Because TRA and TRB clonality were tightly correlated in nine or ten samples, subsequent TCR analyses were focused on TRB only. Blood from every one of the 30 or so PTCy patients who had 1-year posttransplant specimens underwent TRB sequencing. TRB sequencing was also done on up to about 3 additional blood samples from 2 to 5.2 years after transplant in 3 patients, and on pretransplant blood from 4 patients. Antigen receptor sequencing was done on samples from 35 PTCy-treated patients and from some 15 related bone marrow donors of those patients.

From V the trimming removes 4 bases and from J it removes 3 bases, while the gene matches leave 6 bases of the junction unaccounted for. The CDR1 and CDR2 encoded by the germline V gene are SGDLS and YYNGEE. Taken from cysteine to phenylalanine, the CDR3 has 15 residues. Only the CDR3 portion is preserved as DNA: 45 bases, with reading frame beginning at the first base. The control cohort consisted of 11 patients who had myeloablative marrow transplants with methotrexate plus a calcineurin inhibitor and who were sampled 1 year after transplant. Mononuclear cells from peripheral blood and bone marrow were separated by Ficoll-Hypaque density centrifugation and then cryopreserved. What the work shows at the level of the full study, not this receptor alone: The TRB repertoires of T cells infiltrating skin or GI tract showed only limited overlap with the TRB repertoires of T cells in blood. Across a few dozen patients, TRB clonality was highly associated with recipient CMV seropositivity and CMV reactivation, and diversity in PTCy patients was similar to diversity in CNI/methotrexate controls. Donor-recipient similarity was low at 1-2 months but increased during the first year, and donor CD8+ memory clones often dominated later blood repertoires.

Genomic DNA was the input for TRB sequencing, which was run either with the immunoSEQ assay at survey resolution or with the hsTCRB kit. The authors' pipeline ran thus. The immunoSEQ software handled the initial read processing, while the LymphoSeq R package was used for the repertoire analyses. Clonality was calculated as 1 minus normalized Shannon entropy, and the Gini coefficient was also calculated for each TRB dataset. Phenotypes of unsorted samples were inferred by mapping TRB sequences from sorted subsets of the recipient or donor onto unsorted samples of the same recipient. TCRdb took this table from immuneACCESS and kept in-frame rearrangements with V and J called. Such tables lack part of the clones; where checked against another copy, unresolved V genes explain under half of the gap, and the rest is unexplained. The DNA was the basis for D and trimming; V, J and clone size are from that table. This sample holds roughly 23,000 clones; roughly 90% were observed only once. Around 8% of the sample lies in the top ten.

As regards this clone: Its antigen is currently not known. No base quality values were provided; no much bigger clone lies one nucleotide off.

This material consisted of PBMCs, taken after an allogeneic stem cell transplant with a calcineurin inhibitor and methotrexate. The chain links TRBV9 with TRBJ1-5; TRBD1 agrees with 8 junctional bases. The sequence was obtained from a female patient aged 50-59 years who received an allogeneic stem cell transplant from an unrelated donor, was CMV-positive, and had chronic GVHD only. After a transplant, the graft donor may have provided part of the T cells. DNA sequence: TGTGCCAGCAGCCCCGACAGGGGTTACAATCAGCCCCAGCATTTT. This gives the protein CASSPDRGYNQPQHF.